The TCR beta chain described here comes from a study of blood T cell repertoires in COVID-19. About the research overall: Samples representing acute and convalescent COVID-19 were sourced from the United States, Italy and Spain. The analysed material was cDNA or gDNA that came from T cells, B-cell-depleted T cells, or PBMCs.

V lost 3 bases and J 8 bases, leaving 10 bases between the germline ends. The germline CDR1 and CDR2 sequences are KGHSH and LQKENI. This CDR3 comprises 12 residues. Original processing notes: Counts of nucleated cells, estimated from reference gene primer amplification, were obtained. Data came from immunoSEQ multiplex PCR; TCRdb stores just in-frame clones and leaves some out. V and J calls and clone size come straight from that table; D and trimming were deduced from the DNA. In the table there are 65,000 to 80,000 clones, about 90% of which are singletons. The sequencing sample was made of peripheral blood. J is TRBJ1-2 and V is TRBV18; D is unclear. This receptor was obtained from a man of 80 years or more in a cohort sampled during active COVID-19. For the CDR3, the DNA is TGTGCCAGCTCACCGCCCGGCGGGGGCTACACCTTC. Translation gives CASSPPGGGYTF.